This TCR beta chain was sequenced in a study of blood T cell repertoires in COVID-19. Overall study: Whether acute or convalescent, the COVID-19 samples came from the United States, Italy and Spain.

Per the authors' pipeline: Nucleated cell number was recorded as an estimate derived from reference gene primer amplification. TCRdb's table, derived via immunoSEQ multiplex PCR, lists solely in-frame clones and lacks some. The V and J calls and the clone size are those of that table, but D and trimming were determined from the DNA. Of 11,000 to 15,000 clones detected, about 85% appear once; the ten largest clones hold 25% to 35%. V was clipped by 5 bases and J by 6 bases; unmatched bases: 7. This CDR3 region has 13 residues. Input material: peripheral blood. The sequence derives from a human donor in a cohort sampled during active COVID-19. The chain uses TRBV12-3 or TRBV12-4 and TRBJ2-7, with 7 bases that match TRBD2. CDR3 sequence: CASSPRTSGEQYF. CDR3 sequence (DNA): TGTGCCAGCAGTCCTAGGACTAGTGGCGAGCAGTACTTC.